The following is a TCR beta chain sequence with its context. The antigen this receptor binds is unknown. No per-base quality is available; no much larger clone lies one base away. Collaborating institutions collected whole blood in K2EDTA tubes following their own protocols. For TCRbeta analysis, collaborators shipped samples as frozen whole blood, isolated PBMCs, or DNA extracted from either of those sample types. The CDR3 starts with the cysteine, ends with the phenylalanine, and has 15 residues. The CDR3 DNA has 45 bases and is translated from base 1. Relative to germline, V is 0 bases shorter and J is 5 bases shorter, with 13 bases between their ends. In the germline V gene, CDR1 corresponds to SGHAT and CDR2 to FQNNGV. TCRbeta CDR3 regions were amplified from genomic DNA by means of the immunoSEQ Assay, a bias-controlled multiplex PCR. In the original analysis: The number of nucleated cells in each sample was estimated by amplification of reference gene primers within the assay. To quantify the absolute abundance of each unique TCRbeta CDR3 rearrangement, sequence reads were collapsed and filtered. For each sample, productive Simpson clonality was calculated by taking the square root of Simpson's diversity index across productive rearrangements. This immuneACCESS table, as held by TCRdb, lists in-frame sequences with V and J called but not all clones. Of the missing ones, under half trace to an unresolved V gene in checked studies; the others have no known cause. That table is the source of V, J and clone size, and D and trimming were worked out from the DNA. Here the sample has about 130,000 clones; roughly four fifths occur a single time. 10% to 14% of the sample belongs to the ten largest clones.

This entry is derived from a study of blood T cell repertoires in COVID-19 (dated by TCRdb to the early 2020s). The study in broad terms: Samples covering the acute and convalescent phases of COVID-19 were provided by collaborators in the United States, Italy and Spain. The dataset comprised deeply sampled blood TCRbeta repertoires from subjects exposed to, actively infected with, or recovered from COVID-19. The material from the prospective study consisted of cDNA or gDNA derived from T cells, B-cell-depleted T cells, or PBMCs. Nearly every sample came with metadata listing a de-identified subject ID, COVID-19 status, age in years and sex. The repertoires were released in a freely available public database meant as a resource for research on the immune response to SARS-CoV-2. Samples came from the ongoing ImmuneRACE study (first 160 participants) plus 1,254 subjects from 6 global collaborators. Where HLA class I and class II types were available, the types were taken from metadata supplied by the sample provider, not from assay-based typing.

What the work shows at the level of the full study, not this receptor alone: The amount of clinical and demographic metadata varied by source and participant and was provided uncurated.

The sequence is built from TRBV11-2 and TRBJ1-2; a tentative D match to TRBD1 spans 5 bases. This sequence originates from a human donor in a cohort sampled during active COVID-19. Sequences were obtained from peripheral blood. The CDR3 region reads CASSLDNRRTYGYTF. The nucleotide sequence is TGTGCCAGCAGCTTAGATAACAGGCGTACTTATGGCTACACCTTC.